These 15 T cell receptor beta chains were all obtained from the same sample, sequenced in a study of blood T cell repertoires in COVID-19. This table comes from immunoSEQ multiplex PCR, and its TCRdb copy is limited to in-frame clones, with some not included. This sample has more than 85,000 clones; around nine tenths occur once, and the top ten carry 4.5%. Sequenced input: peripheral blood. Receptors originate from a man aged 70 or older with acute or convalescent COVID-19.

The J gene is TRBJ2-1, the V gene TRBV3-1 (or the pseudogene TRBV3-2), with D unclear. Trimming removed 6 bases from V and 7 bases from J, with 7 bases in between. The CDR3 has 11 residues. Germline values: CDR1 LGHDT, CDR2 YNNKEL (reference sequence). CDR3 loop: CASSVRNEQFF. DNA of the CDR3: TGTGCCAGCAGTGTGAGGAATGAGCAGTTCTTC.

The chain joins TRBV3-1 (or the pseudogene TRBV3-2) to TRBJ2-3; TRBD2 agrees at 9 bases. J was trimmed by 2 bases and V by 6 bases; bases with no gene match: 12. The V gene's germline CDR1 is LGHDT and CDR2 YNNKEL (reference sequence). The CDR3 has 17 residues. This CDR3 reads CASSSGTSFGLTDTQYF. CDR3 in DNA: TGTGCCAGCAGTTCCGGGACTAGCTTTGGACTCACAGATACGCAGTATTTT.

This sequence joins TRBV19 and TRBJ2-7; TRBD2 agrees at 11 bases. With 4 bases clipped from V and 3 bases from J, the junction kept 8 bases outside the gene matches. Germline assignment: CDR1 LNHDA and CDR2 SQIVND (reference sequence). The CDR3 is 16 residues long. The CDR3 reads CASSRTASGGLYEQYF. The DNA of the CDR3 is TGTGCCAGTAGTAGGACCGCTAGCGGGGGGCTCTACGAGCAGTACTTC. Together with reference TRBV19 and TRBJ2-7, the CDR3 gives the full variable domain: DGGITQSPKYLFRKEGQNVTLSCEQNLNHDAMYWYRQDPGQGLRLIYYSQIVNDFQKGDIAEGYSVSREKKESFPLTVTSAQKNPTAFYLCASSRTASGGLYEQYFGPGTRLTVT.

The chain combines TRBV6-6 with TRBJ2-2, with 9 bases aligning to TRBD2. CDR1 is MNHNY and CDR2 is SVGAGI in the germline V gene (reference sequence). This CDR3 is built from 18 residues. V dropped 5 bases and J dropped 4; count of bases not matched to a gene: 14. The CDR3 DNA reads as TGTGCCAGCAGTCCCTTCCCGGGGCTAGCGGGGACCACCGGGGAGCTGTTTTTT. It codes for CASSPFPGLAGTTGELFF.

This clone was detected only once. V gene TRBV5-1 combines with J gene TRBJ1-6; the match to TRBD1 covers 8 bases. Germline-derived CDR1 and CDR2 are SGHRS and YFSETQ. Germline trimming cut 6 bases from V and 5 bases from J; bases unmatched to any gene: 1. The CDR3 consists of 13 residues. CDR3 nucleotide sequence: TGCGCCAGCACACAGGGGGATAATTCACCCCTCCACTTT. Its translation: CASTQGDNSPLHF.

The chain joins TRBV5-1 to TRBJ2-7; TRBD1 matches at 7 bases. The CDR3 sequence is 14 residues long. Germline lookup yields CDR1 SGHRS and CDR2 YFSETQ. J gave up 6 bases and V 0 bases, and 6 bases lay outside the gene matches. For the CDR3, the DNA is TGCGCCAGCAGCTTGGGACAACAGGGGTCCGAGCAGTACTTC. This translates into CASSLGQQGSEQYF.

This clone was seen just once. The V gene is TRBV2, the J gene TRBJ2-7; TRBD2 is a possible D gene (5 bases). Germline V gene lookup returns CDR1 SNHLY and CDR2 FYNNEI. The CDR3 contains 13 residues. Trimming removed 4 bases at V and 3 bases at J, with 10 bases between. The CDR3 nucleotides are TGTGCCAGCAGTGCCGAGGGATACTACGAGCAGTACTTC. Protein: CASSAEGYYEQYF. The full variable domain, completed using reference TRBV2 and TRBJ2-7, is EPEVTQTPSHQVTQMGQEVILRCVPISNHLYFYWYRQILGQKVEFLVSFYNNEISEKSEIFDDQFSVERPDGSNFTLKIRSTKLEDSAMYFCASSAEGYYEQYFGPGTRLTVT.

This chain uses TRBV6-5 with TRBJ1-2; TRBD1 agrees at 7 bases. With 0 bases clipped from V and 4 bases from J, the junction kept 2 bases outside the gene matches. In germline, CDR1 is MNHEY, CDR2 SVGAGI. The CDR3 consists of 14 residues. CDR3 bases: TGTGCCAGCAGTTACTCCCAGGGGGGCTATGGCTACACCTTC. Translated: CASSYSQGGYGYTF.

This chain connects TRBV5-1 to TRBJ2-5, with no clear D. In germline, CDR1 is SGHRS, CDR2 YFSETQ. The CDR3 runs to 14 residues. Trimming cost V 0 bases and J 1 base, with 7 bases left between them. The CDR3 loop is CASSLVAVQETQYF. The CDR3 coding sequence is TGCGCCAGCAGCTTGGTGGCAGTCCAAGAGACCCAGTACTTC.

The chain has TRBV5-1 and TRBJ1-5, with TRBD1 matching over 9 bases. The junction had 3 bases not matched to a gene; V was cut back by 3 bases and J by 2 bases. The CDR3 is 15 residues long. Germline V lookup: CDR1 SGHRS, CDR2 YFSETQ. The DNA for the CDR3 is TGCGCCAGCAGCTGGACAGGGGAGGGCAATCAGCCCCAGCATTTT. It yields the protein CASSWTGEGNQPQHF.

The gene calls are TRBV24-1 and TRBJ1-1; 8 nucleotides line up with TRBD1. This CDR3 region has 14 residues. The J segment lost 11 bases and the V segment lost 2 bases, leaving 9 bases of the junction unmatched. Germline V CDR1 and CDR2: KGHDR, SFDVKD. The CDR3 DNA reads TGTGCCACCAGTGATTCCCGGACAGGGAGTACGGCTTTCTTT. This encodes CATSDSRTGSTAFF.

This clone was detected only a few times. The J gene is TRBJ2-7, the V gene TRBV5-1; TRBD1 matches at 11 bases. The germline gives CDR1 SGHRS, CDR2 YFSETQ. With V trimmed by 1 base and J by 3 bases, 9 bases remained unmatched. CDR3 length equals 17 residues. Written as DNA, the CDR3 is TGCGCCAGCAGCTTGAGCGAGGGAGGGACAGGGGGCTACGAGCAGTACTTC. This codes for CASSLSEGGTGGYEQYF.

This clone has just a few counts. The V gene is TRBV2, the J gene TRBJ2-2; D ambiguous. Germline assignment: CDR1 SNHLY and CDR2 FYNNEI. The CDR3 sequence is 13 residues long. V lost 6 bases and J 1 base, leaving 6 bases between the germline ends. CDR3 loop: CASSRQNTGELFF. CDR3 bases: TGTGCCAGCAGCCGACAGAACACCGGGGAGCTGTTTTTT.

The chain links TRBV27 to TRBJ1-6; D gene ambiguous. Trimming took 6 bases from V and 8 from J, leaving 14 bases between them. CDR3 length: 14 residues. Germline CDR1 is MNHEY and CDR2 is SMNVEV (reference sequence). CDR3 residues: CASRPPGMDSPLHF. The CDR3 bases are TGTGCCAGCAGGCCTCCGGGGATGGATTCACCCCTCCACTTT.

The chain carries TRBV12-5 and TRBJ2-7; D remains unclear. The CDR3 length is 13 residues. The V and J ends lost 1 base and 0 bases respectively, with 4 bases between them. Germline V CDR1 and CDR2: LGHNT, FRNRAP. In DNA form, the CDR3 reads TGTGCTAGTGGTTTGGCAGGCTCCTACGAGCAGTACGTC. Amino acids: CASGLAGSYEQYV.